Following are 4 T cell receptor beta chains from one sample sequenced in a study of T cell responses to AZD1222 COVID-19 vaccine. Sequencing used immunoSEQ multiplex PCR; TCRdb keeps in-frame clones, though not all of them. The sample holds some 200,000 clones, about 92% seen once. Sequenced here: peripheral blood, sampled on day 0 of AZD1222 vaccination. These receptors originate from an adult in good health.

The rearrangement uses TRBV6-5 and TRBJ1-2; D perhaps matches TRBD1 (5 bases). Looked up from germline, CDR1 is MNHEY and CDR2 is SVGAGI. Trimming stripped 2 bases from V and 3 bases from J, with 13 bases between. This CDR3 has 15 amino acids. The CDR3 nucleotides read TGTGCCAGCAGTTACGCACCAGGGAGGTACTATGGCTACACCTTC. Amino acids: CASSYAPGRYYGYTF.

This sequence joins TRBV3-1 (or the pseudogene TRBV3-2) and TRBJ1-2; possibly TRBD1 for D (5 bases). The CDR3 spans 14 residues. Trimming took 1 base from V and 5 from J, leaving 11 bases between them. Germline CDR1 and CDR2: LGHDT and YNNKEL (reference sequence). CDR3 in DNA: TGTGCCAGCAGCCAAGGCCAGGGATTTTATGGCTACACCTTC. Translation gives CASSQGQGFYGYTF.

This rearrangement joins TRBV27 to TRBJ2-7; D tentatively fits TRBD1 or TRBD2 (5 bases each). CDR1 is MNHEY, CDR2 SMNVEV, per germline (reference sequence). V shed 6 bases and J shed 3 bases, with 21 bases lying between them. CDR3 length: 16 amino acids. The CDR3: CASRGPLRARNYEQYF. The CDR3 bases are TGTGCCAGCAGGGGACCTTTGAGGGCGCGAAACTACGAGCAGTACTTC.

The chain has TRBV10-1 and TRBJ1-1, with no clear D. The CDR3 sequence is 12 residues long. The V end was cut by 11 bases, the J end by 1 base, with 11 bases between. Looked up from germline, CDR1 is WNHNN and CDR2 is SYGVQD (reference sequence). The CDR3 DNA reads as TGCGCCGGACGCGGAGCGAACACTGAAGCTTTCTTT. This translates into CAGRGANTEAFF.